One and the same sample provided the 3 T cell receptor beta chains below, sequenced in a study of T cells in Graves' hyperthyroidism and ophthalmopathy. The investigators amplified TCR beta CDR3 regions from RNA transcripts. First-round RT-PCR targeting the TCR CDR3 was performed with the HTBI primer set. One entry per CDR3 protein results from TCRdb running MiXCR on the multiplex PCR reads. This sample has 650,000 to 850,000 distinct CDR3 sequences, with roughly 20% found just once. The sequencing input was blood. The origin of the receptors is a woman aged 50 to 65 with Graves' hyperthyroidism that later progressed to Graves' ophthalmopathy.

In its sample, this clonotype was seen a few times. Here the CDR3 DNA reads TGCAGCGACGGACAGGGAAACTATGGCTACACCTTC. Its protein is CSDGQGNYGYTF. The chain combines TRBV29-1 with TRBJ1-2, with TRBD1 matching 8 bases. This CDR3 contains 12 residues. V dropped 7 bases and J dropped 2; count of bases not matched to a gene: 3. CDR1 and CDR2 from the germline V gene are SQVTM and ANQGSEA.

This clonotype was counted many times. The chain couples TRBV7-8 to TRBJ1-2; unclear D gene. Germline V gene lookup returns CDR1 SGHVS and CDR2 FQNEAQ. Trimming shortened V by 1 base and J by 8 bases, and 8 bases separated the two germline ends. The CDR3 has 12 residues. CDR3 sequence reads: CASSLDLGGYTF. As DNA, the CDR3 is TGTGCCAGCAGCTTAGACCTAGGCGGCTACACCTTC.

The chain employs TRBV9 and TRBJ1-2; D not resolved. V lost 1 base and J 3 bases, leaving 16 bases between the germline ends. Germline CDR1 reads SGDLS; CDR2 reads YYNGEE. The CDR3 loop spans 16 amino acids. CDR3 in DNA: TGTGCCAGCAGCGTATCGTCCGGGGTCCTATACTATGGCTACACCTTC. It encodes CASSVSSGVLYYGYTF.